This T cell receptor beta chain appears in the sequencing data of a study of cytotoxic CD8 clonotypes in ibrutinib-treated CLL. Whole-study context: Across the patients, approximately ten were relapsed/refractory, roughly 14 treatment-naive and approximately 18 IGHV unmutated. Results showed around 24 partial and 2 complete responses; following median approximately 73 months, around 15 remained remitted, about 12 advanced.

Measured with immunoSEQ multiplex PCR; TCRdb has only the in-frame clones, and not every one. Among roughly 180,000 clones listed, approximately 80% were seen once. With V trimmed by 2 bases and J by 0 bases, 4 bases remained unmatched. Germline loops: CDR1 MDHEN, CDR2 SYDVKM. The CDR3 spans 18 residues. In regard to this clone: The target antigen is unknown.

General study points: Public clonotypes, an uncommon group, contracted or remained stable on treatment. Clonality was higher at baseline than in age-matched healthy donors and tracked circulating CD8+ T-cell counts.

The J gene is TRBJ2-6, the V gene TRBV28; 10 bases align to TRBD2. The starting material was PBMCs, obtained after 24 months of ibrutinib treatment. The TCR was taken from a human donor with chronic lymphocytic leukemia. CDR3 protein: CASSLPGLAVSGANVLTF. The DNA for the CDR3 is TGTGCCAGCAGTTTACCCGGACTAGCGGTCTCTGGGGCCAACGTCCTGACTTTC.